This T cell receptor beta chain derives from a study of radiotherapy plus CTLA-4 blockade in lung cancer. Whole-study findings and limits: Reported findings show early blood T cell clone dynamics, with interferon-beta, best predicted response.

Produced via immunoSEQ multiplex PCR; TCRdb's table is partial and in-frame only. The sample carries 90,000 or so clones, under 85% recorded once. The study treated chemo-refractory metastatic non-small-cell lung cancer patients with focal radiation plus ipilimumab CTLA-4 blockade. V lost 3 bases and J lost 2, with 11 bases in between. From germline, CDR1 is MGHRA and CDR2 YSYEKL. CDR3 length: 14 amino acids. Concerning this clone itself: Its specificity is not known.

This TCR was recovered from a human donor with non-small cell lung cancer who had stable disease on radiotherapy plus ipilimumab. The rearrangement uses TRBV4-1 and TRBJ2-7; D perhaps matches TRBD1 (5 bases). This specimen consisted of peripheral blood, obtained from a patient treated with radiotherapy plus ipilimumab. CDR3 region: CASSQGQGTYEQYF. The CDR3 DNA sequence: TGCGCCAGCAGCCAGGGGCAGGGAACCTACGAGCAGTACTTC.